This paragraph covers one TCR beta chain sequence. The data are from a study of blood T cell repertoires in COVID-19. The overall study: Italy, Spain and the United States were the sources of the convalescent and acute COVID-19 samples. The cDNA or gDNA used as material had been derived from T cells, B-cell-depleted T cells, or PBMCs.

The CDR3 runs to 14 residues. V shed 2 bases and J 2 bases; nucleotides not matched to a gene: 3. CDR1 is SGHRS and CDR2 is YFSETQ in the germline V gene. In the original processing: Nucleated cell counts were estimated from reference gene primer amplification. TCRdb's table, derived via immunoSEQ multiplex PCR, lists solely in-frame clones and lacks some. V and J calls plus clone size are reproduced from that table; the DNA served to infer D and trimming. The data show just under 55,000 clones, with about four fifths seen just once and around 2% held by the top ten. J is TRBJ2-7 and V is TRBV5-1, with 8 bases identical to TRBD1. The sequenced sample consisted of peripheral blood. The source of this sequence is an older woman with acute or convalescent COVID-19. CDR3: CASSLGTGTYEQYF. The CDR3 DNA follows: TGCGCCAGCAGCTTAGGGACAGGTACCTACGAGCAGTACTTC.